These T cell receptor beta chains were read from a single sample in a study of cytomegalovirus exposure and HLA in healthy donors. Here immunoSEQ multiplex PCR was the method, and the copy in TCRdb shows in-frame clones only, minus some. The sample records some 140,000 clones, less than 85% being singletons. Sequencing was performed on PBMCs. The source of these receptors is a woman aged 45-60 years in good health and CMV-seropositive. Each CDR3 is given without its conserved first and last residue. Each record gives: V gene, J gene, CDR3 protein.

v_gene: TRBV29-1
j_gene: TRBJ2-2
CDR3aa: SVSGQRTGELF

v_gene: TRBV6-6
j_gene: TRBJ2-2
CDR3aa: ASSYGGTGDTGELF

v_gene: TRBV18
j_gene: TRBJ2-3
CDR3aa: ASSPRGGGTDTQY

v_gene: TRBV25-1
j_gene: TRBJ1-2
CDR3aa: ASRVGGYGYT

v_gene: TRBV7-3
j_gene: TRBJ1-1
CDR3aa: ASSRPQGAEKAF

v_gene: TRBV5-1
j_gene: TRBJ2-7
CDR3aa: ASSLMTDGEQY

v_gene: TRBV4-2
j_gene: TRBJ2-7
CDR3aa: ASSQDPAGGPYEQY

v_gene: TRBV28
j_gene: TRBJ1-5
CDR3aa: ASSLVGQGGGQPQH

v_gene: TRBV4-1
j_gene: TRBJ1-4
CDR3aa: ASSQYQGQGREKLF

v_gene: TRBV5-1
j_gene: TRBJ2-7
CDR3aa: ASSFRDNLYEQY

v_gene: TRBV11-2
j_gene: TRBJ1-6
CDR3aa: ASSLEYRGRGPYNSPLH

v_gene: TRBV10-3
j_gene: TRBJ1-5
CDR3aa: ATGLSSNQPQH

v_gene: TRBV5-3
j_gene: TRBJ1-5
CDR3aa: ARIPRGPQPQH

v_gene: TRBV28
j_gene: TRBJ1-6
CDR3aa: ASGAGTENSPLH

v_gene: TRBV11-1
j_gene: TRBJ2-7
CDR3aa: ASTRTGADEQY

v_gene: TRBV5-1
j_gene: TRBJ2-1
CDR3aa: ASSPRGTSGTSSYNEQF

v_gene: TRBV28
j_gene: TRBJ1-1
CDR3aa: ASSFRVRDRGDTEAF

v_gene: TRBV11-1
j_gene: TRBJ2-3
CDR3aa: ASSFSGGAEADTQY

v_gene: TRBV4-1
j_gene: TRBJ2-7
CDR3aa: ASSHPLAGGLGNEQY

v_gene: TRBV5-4
j_gene: TRBJ1-1
CDR3aa: ASSPRSGLGTEAF

v_gene: TRBV5-4
j_gene: TRBJ2-7
CDR3aa: ASSLSGLAGFSYEQY

v_gene: TRBV7-6
j_gene: TRBJ1-1
CDR3aa: ASSVDAGTEAF

v_gene: TRBV7-3
j_gene: TRBJ1-2
CDR3aa: ASSLKSQGTAFT

v_gene: TRBV28
j_gene: TRBJ2-1
CDR3aa: ASSSYSGGAQNEQF

v_gene: TRBV5-1
j_gene: TRBJ1-2
CDR3aa: ASGERSGYT

v_gene: TRBV6-1
j_gene: TRBJ2-1
CDR3aa: ASTIAGGRYNEQF